The T cell receptor beta chain described here comes from a study of monozygotic twins with inflammatory bowel disease. Study outcomes and limitations: Differences in immunosuppressive treatment may have been a source of added variability in patient repertoires. Whereas healthy co-twins had higher TCRbeta diversity (inverse Simpson), IBD patients had lower diversity.

Regarding this clonotype: Its antigen is not identified.

The germline V gene encodes CDR1 SGHDT and CDR2 YYEEEE. The CDR3 is made up of 16 amino acids. Researchers ran eight separate cDNA reactions for each sample. UMIs containing a 6-nucleotide sample barcode were added via template switching. Following a re-call of the 5' RACE reads, TCRdb has one entry per CDR3 protein and lacks DNA. The listing contains approximately 400,000 distinct CDR3 sequences. The gene calls are TRBV5-6 and TRBJ2-2; TCRdb indicates TRBD2, and absent DNA this call remains unverified. Sequenced sample: blood. The TCR sequence derives from a human donor with ulcerative colitis or Crohn's disease, or a healthy co-twin of an affected twin (not recorded which). This CDR3 is CASRRAGGLYGGELFF.